The 20 T cell receptor beta chains given below trace back to one sample, sequenced in a study of CD8+CD57+ T cells in acquired aplastic anemia (dated by TCRdb to the late 2010s). The run used an Illumina HiSeq 2000. Genomic DNA served as template for TCR beta VDJ combination and CDR3 sequence profiling. TCRdb's own reprocessing of the public reads used fastp at Q25 and MiXCR and kept productive beta chains. Rows matching on CDR3 protein sequence are summarized as one entry with the most common DNA and genes. In this sample the table shows some 190,000 distinct CDR3 sequences, under 55% of which occur a single time. Of the sample, roughly 3% falls within the top ten clones. Material for sequencing was sorted CD4+, CD8+, or CD8+CD57+ T cells (not recorded which) from PBMCs. Source of these receptors: a human donor in good health.

The chain is built from TRBV7-9 and TRBJ2-2; D perhaps matches TRBD1 (5 bases). CDR3 length equals 15 residues. Trimming took 2 bases from V and 5 from J, leaving 12 bases between them. Germline assignment: CDR1 SEHNR and CDR2 FQNEAQ (reference sequence). CDR3 residues: CASSLSPAGTGELFF. CDR3 coding DNA: TGTGCCAGCAGCTTATCCCCAGCAGGGACCGGGGAGCTGTTTTTT.

This rearrangement joins TRBV15 to TRBJ1-3; D uncertain. The germline V gene has CDR1 LNHNV and CDR2 YYDKDF (reference sequence). The CDR3 runs to 13 residues. Trimming shortened V by 0 bases and J by 5 bases, and 5 bases separated the two germline ends. The CDR3 region is CATSRDSRNTIYF. The DNA for the CDR3 is TGTGCCACCAGCAGAGATAGTCGAAACACCATATATTTT. The full variable domain, rest sourced from reference TRBV15 and TRBJ1-3, is DAMVIQNPRYQVTQFGKPVTLSCSQTLNHNVMYWYQQKSSQAPKLLFHYYDKDFNNEADTPDNFQSRRPNTSFCFLDIRSPGLGDTAMYLCATSRDSRNTIYFGEGSWLTVV.

This clonotype has only a few counts. The V call is TRBV6-1, the J call TRBJ2-6, with unresolved D. Germline loops: CDR1 MNHNS, CDR2 SASEGT. The germline V and J ends were trimmed by 5 bases and 2 bases, with 13 bases remaining between them. This CDR3 is 16 amino acids long. CDR3 nucleotides: TGTGCCAGCAGTCCACTCTATAGAACTGGGGCCAACGTCCTGACTTTC. The encoded protein is CASSPLYRTGANVLTF.

The J gene is TRBJ2-1, the V gene TRBV24-1; D might be TRBD2 (5 bases). V was cut by 4 bases and J by 8 bases, with 17 bases left in between. This CDR3 is built from 15 residues. Germline V CDR1 and CDR2: KGHDR, SFDVKD. The CDR3 region is CATSDSDSWDDEQFF. The CDR3 DNA sequence: TGTGCCACCAGTGACTCGGACTCCTGGGATGATGAGCAGTTCTTC.

This clonotype has just a few counts. The V and J genes are TRBV29-1 and TRBJ2-3; 7 bases agree with TRBD1. Germline V gives CDR1 SQVTM, CDR2 ANQGSEA. V shed 6 bases, J shed 4 bases, and the junction held 4 bases outside the gene matches. The CDR3 runs 12 residues. In DNA, the CDR3 is TGCAGCGTCCGACAGGGAGCAGATACGCAGTATTTT. Translated, it gives CSVRQGADTQYF.

This clonotype was observed many times. The chain combines TRBV7-8 with TRBJ1-5, with a possible D match to TRBD1 (5 bases). CDR1 and CDR2 (germline): SGHVS, FQNEAQ. The CDR3 is made up of 13 amino acids. Deletions cut 3 bases from V and 6 bases from J, with 9 bases between. In nucleotides, the CDR3 is TGTGCCAGCAGCTTTGGGGGATTTCAGCCCCAGCATTTT. It codes for CASSFGGFQPQHF.

The chain employs TRBV20-1 and TRBJ2-1, with 10 bases matching TRBD2. Germline CDR1 is DFQATT and CDR2 is SNEGSKA (reference sequence). The CDR3 is made up of 15 amino acids. With V trimmed by 6 bases and J by 4 bases, 9 bases remained unmatched. CDR3 protein: CSAEGASGSYNEQFF. CDR3 DNA: TGCAGTGCCGAAGGGGCTAGCGGGAGTTACAATGAGCAGTTCTTC.

In its sample, this clonotype was seen many times. The V gene is TRBV6-5, the J gene TRBJ2-3; either TRBD1 or TRBD2 may fit D (5 bases each). V was pared by 4 bases and J by 4 bases, with 15 bases between. CDR1 and CDR2 (germline): MNHEY, SVGAGI. The CDR3 consists of 15 residues. As DNA, the CDR3 is TGTGCCAGCAGTTTTGAGGCGGTGGGGGCAGATACGCAGTATTTT. Amino acid sequence: CASSFEAVGADTQYF.

This clonotype was picked up many times. This rearrangement joins TRBV19 to TRBJ2-1; TRBD2 matches at 8 bases. The CDR3 totals 18 residues. Germline lookup yields CDR1 LNHDA and CDR2 SQIVND (reference sequence). The J segment lost 4 bases and the V segment lost 1 base, leaving 12 bases of the junction unmatched. Here the CDR3 DNA reads TGTGCCAGTAGTATAGGTCGCGGGAGGAGCGGACCTTACAATGAGCAGTTCTTC. Residues: CASSIGRGRSGPYNEQFF.

There are many counts of this clonotype. The CDR3 protein is CASSQELRHSYNEQFF. The CDR3 nucleotides are TGTGCCAGCAGCCAAGAATTACGGCACTCCTACAATGAGCAGTTCTTC. The chain uses TRBV4-2 and TRBJ2-1, with D hard to call. V was pared by 0 bases and J by 0 bases, with 9 bases between. The germline V gene has CDR1 LGHNA and CDR2 YNFKEQ. This CDR3 is 16 amino acids long.

This clonotype appeared many times. The chain links TRBV19 to TRBJ2-3, with D unresolved. CDR3 length: 14 residues. The germline V gene has CDR1 LNHDA and CDR2 SQIVND (reference sequence). V was shortened by 3 bases and J by 1 base, with 8 bases between the two germline ends. The CDR3 loop reads CASSIGQGTDTQYF. CDR3 nucleotide sequence: TGTGCCAGTAGTATCGGTCAAGGCACAGATACGCAGTATTTT.

The chain has TRBV2 and TRBJ2-7; 8 bases fit TRBD1. Germline CDR1 and CDR2: SNHLY and FYNNEI. The CDR3 length is 14 residues. V was pared by 7 bases and J by 4 bases, with 9 bases of the junction left unmatched. The CDR3 DNA is TGTGCCAGCAAGACAGGGGACGCGGTGTACGAGCAGTACTTC. Its protein is CASKTGDAVYEQYF.

The chain employs TRBV20-1 and TRBJ2-5, with TRBD1 identical over 10 bases. The CDR3 length is 14 residues. V trimming: 5 bases; J trimming: 3 bases; junction bases outside the gene matches: 6. Germline V lookup: CDR1 DFQATT, CDR2 SNEGSKA (reference sequence). The CDR3 DNA reads as TGCAGTGCTCTGGACAGGGGGAGCGAAGAGACCCAGTACTTC. This encodes CSALDRGSEETQYF.

The V gene is TRBV15, the J gene TRBJ2-3, with 10 bases that match TRBD2. Germline loops: CDR1 LNHNV, CDR2 YYDKDF (reference sequence). With 5 bases clipped from V and 2 bases from J, the junction kept 4 bases outside the gene matches. CDR3 length: 15 amino acids. Here the CDR3 reads CATSGGTSDTDTQYF. As DNA, the CDR3 is TGTGCCACCAGCGGGGGGACTAGCGACACAGATACGCAGTATTTT. The variable domain in full, completed from reference TRBV15 and TRBJ2-3, reads DAMVIQNPRYQVTQFGKPVTLSCSQTLNHNVMYWYQQKSSQAPKLLFHYYDKDFNNEADTPDNFQSRRPNTSFCFLDIRSPGLGDTAMYLCATSGGTSDTDTQYFGPGTRLTVL.

CDR3 bases: TGCAGCGTCGCCGACAGGGGTACTGAAGCTTTCTTT. Translating gives CSVADRGTEAFF. The V call is TRBV29-1, the J call TRBJ1-1, with TRBD1 matching over 8 bases. The CDR3 length is 12 residues. Trimming cost V 6 bases and J 5 bases; bases outside gene matches: 5. Germline V CDR1 and CDR2: SQVTM, ANQGSEA.

This clonotype has at least ten counts. The rearrangement links TRBV19 to TRBJ2-5, with TRBD1 identical over 8 bases. CDR1 is LNHDA and CDR2 is SQIVND in the germline V gene (reference sequence). V shed 5 bases and J 1 base; nucleotides not matched to a gene: 12. The CDR3 loop spans 17 amino acids. CDR3 nucleotides: TGTGCCAGTAGTTGGGGGACAGGACCCCTGCGCCAAGAGACCCAGTACTTC. Amino acids: CASSWGTGPLRQETQYF.

This rearrangement joins TRBV20-1 to TRBJ2-7; D call uncertain. V lost 0 bases, J lost 5 bases, and 11 bases lay in between. The CDR3 covers 13 residues. Germline assignment: CDR1 DFQATT and CDR2 SNEGSKA (reference sequence). The CDR3 DNA reads as TGCAGTGCTAGAGATCTCGGGTCCGACGAGCAGTACTTC. Amino acids: CSARDLGSDEQYF.

This clonotype was seen repeatedly, ten times or more. The J gene is TRBJ1-1, the V gene TRBV19; 9 nucleotides line up with TRBD1. Germline CDR1 LNHDA, CDR2 SQIVND (reference sequence). CDR3 size: 18 residues. The V gene end was trimmed by 3 bases and the J gene end by 1 base; junction bases not matched to a gene: 12. In nucleotides, the CDR3 is TGTGCCAGTAGTATCCCCGCGACAGGGGGGGTGTGGAACACTGAAGCTTTCTTT. Its protein is CASSIPATGGVWNTEAFF.

Many counts were recorded for this clonotype. V gene TRBV6-1 combines with J gene TRBJ2-7; 11 bases map to TRBD1. The germline V gene encodes CDR1 MNHNS and CDR2 SASEGT. This CDR3 has 15 residues. The junction had 10 bases not matched to a gene; V was cut back by 8 bases and J by 4 bases. The CDR3 DNA reads TGTGCCAGCGGATGGGCCGGGACAGGGGGATACGAGCAGTACTTC. It translates to CASGWAGTGGYEQYF.

The chain has TRBV28 and TRBJ2-2; the match to TRBD1 covers 9 bases. The CDR3 has 16 amino acids. Trimming removed 4 bases from V and 5 bases from J; junction bases left unmatched: 8. CDR1 and CDR2 (germline): MDHEN, SYDVKM. The DNA of the CDR3 is TGTGCCAGCAGTTCCTCCGGGACAGGGAAGACCGGGGAGCTGTTTTTT. It yields the protein CASSSSGTGKTGELFF.